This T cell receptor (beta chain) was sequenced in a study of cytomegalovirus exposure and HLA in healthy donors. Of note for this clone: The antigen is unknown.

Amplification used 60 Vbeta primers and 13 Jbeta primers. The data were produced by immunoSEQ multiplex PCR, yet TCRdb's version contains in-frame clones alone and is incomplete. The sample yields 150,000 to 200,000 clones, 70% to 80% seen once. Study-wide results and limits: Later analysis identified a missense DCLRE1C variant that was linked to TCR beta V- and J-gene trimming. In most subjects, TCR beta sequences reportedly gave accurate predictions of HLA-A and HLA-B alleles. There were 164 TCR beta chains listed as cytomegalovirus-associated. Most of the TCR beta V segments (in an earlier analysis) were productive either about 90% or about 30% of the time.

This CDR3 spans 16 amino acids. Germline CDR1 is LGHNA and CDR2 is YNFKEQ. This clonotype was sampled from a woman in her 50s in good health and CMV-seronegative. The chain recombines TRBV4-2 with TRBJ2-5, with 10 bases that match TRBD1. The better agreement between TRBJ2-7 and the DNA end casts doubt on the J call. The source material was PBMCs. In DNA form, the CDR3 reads TGTGCCAGCAGCCAAGGGCTGGGACAGGGGTCCTACGAGCAGTACTTC. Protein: CASSQGLGQGSYEQYF.